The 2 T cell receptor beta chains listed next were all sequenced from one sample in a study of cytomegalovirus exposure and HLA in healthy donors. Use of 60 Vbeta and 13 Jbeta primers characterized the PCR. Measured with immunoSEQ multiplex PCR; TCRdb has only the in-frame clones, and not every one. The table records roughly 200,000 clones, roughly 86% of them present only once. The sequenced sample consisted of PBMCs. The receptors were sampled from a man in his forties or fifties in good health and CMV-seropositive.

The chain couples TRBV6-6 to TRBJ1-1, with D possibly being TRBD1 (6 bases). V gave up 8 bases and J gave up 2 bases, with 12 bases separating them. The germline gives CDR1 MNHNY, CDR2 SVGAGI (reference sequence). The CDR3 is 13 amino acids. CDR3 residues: CASGQHSNTEAFF. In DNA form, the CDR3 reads TGTGCCAGCGGACAGCACTCAAACACTGAAGCTTTCTTT.

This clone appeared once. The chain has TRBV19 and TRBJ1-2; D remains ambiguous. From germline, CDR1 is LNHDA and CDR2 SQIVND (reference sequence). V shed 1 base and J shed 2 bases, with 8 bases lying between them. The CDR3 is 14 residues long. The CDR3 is CASSIARRNYGYTF. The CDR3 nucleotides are TGTGCCAGTAGTATAGCCCGGAGGAACTATGGCTACACCTTC.